This T cell receptor beta chain was captured in a study of control samples from healthy donors and cancer patients. The method was immunoSEQ multiplex PCR; TCRdb's version includes in-frame clones alone and lacks a portion of them. Of tens of thousands of clones listed, about 96% are singletons. The sequence was obtained from a woman under 30 in good health. Sequences were obtained from blood.

DNA of the CDR3: TGTGCCAGCAGGAGGATGAGAGATACGCAGTATTTT. Encoded protein: CASRRMRDTQYF. The gene calls are TRBV11-2 and TRBJ2-3; no definite D call. The CDR3 is 12 residues long. From germline, CDR1 is SGHAT and CDR2 FQNNGV. The V and J ends lost 6 bases and 5 bases respectively, with 9 bases between them.